The T cell receptor beta chain under discussion was sequenced for a study of identical twins. Whole-study results and caveats: Twins' excess sharing was less marked for out-of-frame beta sequences.

TCRdb independently ran MiXCR on the 5' RACE reads; one entry per CDR3 protein. The repertoire holds more than 650,000 distinct CDR3 sequences, with 6% to 6.5% as singletons. This clonotype was found a few times. Its antigen is still unknown. The origin of this receptor is a man between 18 and 35 years old in good health. The source material was naive T cells sorted from blood.

CDR3 nucleotide sequence: TGTGCCAGCAGCGCCGGACTAGCAGGACCCGGGGAGCTGTTTTTT. Its translation: CASSAGLAGPGELFF. The chain carries TRBV13 and TRBJ2-2; TRBD2 aligns across 8 bases. The CDR3 runs 15 residues. Unmatched junction bases numbered 8, after V lost 5 bases and J lost 6 bases. The V gene's germline CDR1 is PRHDT and CDR2 FYEKMQ (reference sequence).